Included here is one T cell receptor beta chain sequence, with context. There is no known antigen for this receptor. No base quality values were provided; no much bigger clone lies one nucleotide off. According to the germline V gene (reference sequence), CDR1 reads MNHNY and CDR2 reads SVGAGI. Including the terminal cysteine and phenylalanine, the CDR3 comprises 15 residues. Solely the CDR3 DNA is kept, with 45 bases framed from the first base. Trimming leaves V shorter by 4 bases and J shorter by 4 bases, with the junction holding 7 bases beyond the gene matches. The sample is drawn from a study of shared T cell receptors in the human thymus (dated by TCRdb to 2020 to 2023). In terms of the full investigation: The study investigated the way shared, self-reactive T-cell receptor alpha chains are produced in the human thymus.

Receptors were amplified or captured by the immunoSEQ multiplex PCR assay. What TCRdb holds here is the immuneACCESS table cut down to in-frame rearrangements. Part of the clones is not present; checked against another copy, under half of the missing clones reflect an unresolved V gene, and the others are unexplained. The sample table records roughly 550,000 clones; approximately 78% of these occur just once. The ten largest clones take up approximately 0.013% of the sample. These data were also filed under a second study, of human thymus T cells. As noted in the second study: The donors were immunologically healthy infants in Finland who had open corrective cardiac surgery for congenital heart defects. Thymus tissue was obtained as surgical resects removed during corrective cardiac surgery. Both the thymic and the peripheral blood repertoires appeared to show biased V and J gene segment usage. The related research found that thymic TCR repertoires overlapped highly between unrelated individuals. The study used about 8 infant thymus samples plus four related peripheral blood samples to characterize TCR alpha and beta repertoires. The infant donors were about 6 to 244 days old, and the cohort included five to seven males and two females. Thymocytes were mechanically released from the tissue and were stored as pellets of roughly 9-30 million cells at -70 degrees C. Genomic DNA was extracted from frozen cell pellets with a QIAsymphony instrument. Using the immunoSEQ multiplex PCR assay, the TCRB and TCRAD loci were amplified from a standardized quantity of quality-controlled genomic DNA. The amplicons covered the V(D)J region and were long enough to include the CDR3 and to identify the V and J genes. The commercial immunoSEQ service was used to sequence amplicons on an Illumina platform. Primer bias and sequencing errors were corrected as previously described, and TCRAD and TCRB definitions were based on the IMGT database. immunoSEQ Analyzer 3.0 and VDJTools were used for repertoire analysis, which covered basic statistics, V/J segment usage, diversity estimates, rarefaction and pairwise overlap. Chao1, ChaoE, Efron-Thisted, Shannon and inverse Simpson indices were used to estimate diversity, which was also estimated on datasets down-sampled to the smallest sample. Repertoire overlap used strict matching of CDR3 nucleotide sequence, V gene and J gene, with Jaccard-based multidimensional scaling clustering. On average, thymus samples gave about 810,000 unique TCRB clonotypes, whereas blood samples gave about 84,000.

The receptor was isolated from a boy less than two years old with a congenital heart defect. Donor details come from another sample of the same person, matched by shared clones. The sequencing input was thymocytes. The chain was built from TRBV6-6 and TRBJ1-2; TRBD1 matches 9 bases in the middle. The base sequence is TGTGCCAGCAGTTCCTATGGGACAGGGAGCTATGGCTACACCTTC. This gives the protein CASSSYGTGSYGYTF.